The 32 T cell receptor beta chains below were found in one sample sequenced in a study of blood T cell repertoires in COVID-19. Data came from immunoSEQ multiplex PCR; TCRdb stores just in-frame clones and leaves some out. The sample yields fewer than 350,000 clones, 81% seen once. The sequencing input was peripheral blood. The receptors were gathered from a woman in her sixties with active or convalescent COVID-19.

The rearrangement uses TRBV6-1 and TRBJ2-1; tentatively, D is TRBD2 (5 bases). The CDR3 runs 13 residues. Germline V lookup: CDR1 MNHNS, CDR2 SASEGT. V was trimmed by 1 base and J by 5 bases, leaving 6 bases between them. The CDR3 protein is CASSEGRDNEQFF. As DNA, the CDR3 is TGTGCCAGCAGTGAAGGGCGGGACAATGAGCAGTTCTTC.

This chain joins TRBV12-3 or TRBV12-4 and TRBJ1-1; TRBD1 might be the D (6 bases). The germline V and J ends were trimmed by 8 bases and 5 bases, with 15 bases remaining between them. The CDR3 is made up of 13 amino acids. CDR3 sequence reads: CASANRERTEAFF. CDR3 nucleotide sequence: TGTGCCAGCGCGAACAGGGAGAGGACTGAAGCTTTCTTT.

The chain carries TRBV19 and TRBJ2-3, with 11 bases fitting TRBD2. Germline CDR1 LNHDA, CDR2 SQIVND (reference sequence). Trimming cost V 7 bases and J 4 bases; bases outside gene matches: 4. The CDR3 is 14 residues long. The CDR3 is CASTFSGGADTQYF. CDR3 sequence (DNA): TGTGCCAGTACCTTTAGCGGGGGGGCAGATACGCAGTATTTT.

The chain couples TRBV4-2 to TRBJ2-3, with 14 bases aligning to TRBD2. J gave up 5 bases and V 0 bases, and 10 bases lay outside the gene matches. The CDR3 runs to 19 residues. The germline gives CDR1 LGHNA, CDR2 YNFKEQ. DNA for the CDR3: TGTGCCAGCAGCCAAGATCAGAGGACTAGCGGGGGGTTCGGAGATACGCAGTATTTT. Protein product: CASSQDQRTSGGFGDTQYF.

This chain uses TRBV27 with TRBJ2-1, with a possible D match to TRBD1 (5 bases). Trimming removed 4 bases from V and 6 bases from J, with 22 bases in between. In germline, CDR1 is MNHEY, CDR2 SMNVEV (reference sequence). The CDR3 sequence is 17 residues long. The CDR3 sequence: CASSSSTLAARGNEQFF. The CDR3 DNA sequence: TGTGCCAGCAGTTCCTCAACATTGGCAGCAAGGGGCAATGAGCAGTTCTTC.

This clone has only a few counts. The chain couples TRBV7-3 to TRBJ2-2; 7 nucleotides align to TRBD1. The germline V gene has CDR1 SGHTA and CDR2 FQGTGA. There are 15 residues in the CDR3. Unmatched junction bases numbered 6, after V lost 4 bases and J lost 4 bases. The CDR3 DNA follows: TGTGCCAGCAGCTCCCTGACAGGGCCCACCGGGGAGCTGTTTTTT. Translating it yields CASSSLTGPTGELFF.

The V call is TRBV7-9, the J call TRBJ2-7, with D possibly being TRBD1 (6 bases). Germline values: CDR1 SEHNR, CDR2 FQNEAQ (reference sequence). Deletions cut 5 bases from V and 4 bases from J, with 9 bases between. This CDR3 spans 12 amino acids. CDR3: CASSQQGYEQYF. DNA of the CDR3: TGTGCCAGCAGCCAACAGGGTTACGAGCAGTACTTC.

This chain joins TRBV3-1 (or the pseudogene TRBV3-2) and TRBJ1-1; 7 bases fit TRBD1. Germline V lookup: CDR1 LGHDT, CDR2 YNNKEL (reference sequence). V trimming: 4 bases; J trimming: 6 bases; junction bases outside the gene matches: 17. The CDR3 is 17 amino acids. CDR3 nucleotides: TGTGCCAGCAGCCTAAGGGGGCGCGGACTCAAAGGCGCTGAAGCTTTCTTT. Protein: CASSLRGRGLKGAEAFF.

The chain is built from TRBV6-2 or TRBV6-3 and TRBJ2-7; D is possibly TRBD2 (5 bases). There are 17 residues in the CDR3. V lost 2 bases and J 2 bases, leaving 19 bases between the germline ends. Germline CDR1 MNHEY, CDR2 SVGEGT. In nucleotides, the CDR3 is TGTGCCAGCAGTTACGGTCCTGAATCTAGCTTCCCCTACGAGCAGTACTTC. It codes for CASSYGPESSFPYEQYF.

A single count supports this clone. The chain couples TRBV4-1 to TRBJ1-5; TRBD1 matches 8 bases. Germline assignment: CDR1 MGHRA and CDR2 YSYEKL. CDR3 length: 15 residues. V trimming: 5 bases; J trimming: 5 bases; junction bases outside the gene matches: 8. This CDR3 is CASSLRQGRDQPQHF. The DNA for the CDR3 is TGCGCCAGCAGCTTAAGACAGGGGCGGGATCAGCCCCAGCATTTT.

The gene calls are TRBV5-1 and TRBJ2-3; TRBD1 is a possible D gene (6 bases). Germline V gene data show CDR1 as SGHRS and CDR2 as YFSETQ. Trimming cost V 4 bases and J 2 bases, with 11 bases left between them. The CDR3 contains 14 residues. The CDR3 nucleotides read TGCGCCAGCAGCCCGGGACATTCCACAGATACGCAGTATTTT. This codes for CASSPGHSTDTQYF.

The chain joins TRBV27 to TRBJ2-1; D is possibly TRBD1 (6 bases). The CDR3 consists of 12 residues. Germline V gene sequence: CDR1 MNHEY, CDR2 SMNVEV (reference sequence). V lost 7 bases to trimming and J lost 15 bases, with 19 bases between them. CDR3: CASTLGGDAWFF. CDR3 coding DNA: TGTGCCAGCACCTTAGGGGGAGATGCGTGGTTCTTC.

The genes are TRBV7-9 and TRBJ2-3; no firm D call. From germline, CDR1 is SEHNR and CDR2 FQNEAQ (reference sequence). There are 13 residues in the CDR3. V was pared by 5 bases and J by 5 bases, with 11 bases between. CDR3 nucleotide sequence: TGTGCCAGCAGCCTGGATCAGGTAGATACGCAGTATTTT. This codes for CASSLDQVDTQYF.

In its sample, this clone was seen a few times. V usage is TRBV5-1 and J usage is TRBJ1-5, with 7 bases aligning to TRBD1. The CDR3 is 15 amino acids. Germline V gives CDR1 SGHRS, CDR2 YFSETQ. V shed 0 bases and J 3 bases; nucleotides not matched to a gene: 3. CDR3 amino acids: CASSLGQGINQPQHF. The DNA of the CDR3 is TGCGCCAGCAGCTTGGGACAGGGCATCAATCAGCCCCAGCATTTT.

The chain links TRBV18 to TRBJ1-5; the match to TRBD1 covers 9 bases. Germline lookup yields CDR1 KGHSH and CDR2 LQKENI. This CDR3 is 17 amino acids long. The J segment lost 3 bases and the V segment lost 3 bases, leaving 9 bases of the junction unmatched. The CDR3 region has the DNA TGTGCCAGCTCACCGACAGGGGGACAGACCGACAATCAGCCCCAGCATTTT. This translates into CASSPTGGQTDNQPQHF. Full variable domain (missing parts from reference TRBV18 and TRBJ1-5): NAGVMQNPRHLVRRRGQEARLRCSPMKGHSHVYWYRQLPEEGLKFMVYLQKENIIDESGMPKERFSAEFPKEGPSILRIQQVVRGDSAAYFCASSPTGGQTDNQPQHFGDGTRLSIL.

The chain has TRBV10-2 and TRBJ1-2, with 7 bases lining up with TRBD1. Germline loops: CDR1 WSHSY, CDR2 SAAADI. J was trimmed by 5 bases and V by 4 bases; bases with no gene match: 7. This CDR3 is built from 14 residues. The CDR3 is CASSVEGAWYGYTF. CDR3 bases: TGCGCCAGCAGTGTTGAGGGGGCGTGGTATGGCTACACCTTC.

V usage is TRBV7-2 and J usage is TRBJ2-7, with 7 bases that match TRBD1. With 1 base clipped from V and 3 bases from J, the junction kept 12 bases outside the gene matches. The CDR3 runs 17 residues. The V gene's germline CDR1 is SGHTA and CDR2 FQGNSA. The CDR3 DNA reads as TGTGCCAGCAGCTTAGAATTTCCCGGACAGGCTGACTACGAGCAGTACTTC. Translating gives CASSLEFPGQADYEQYF.

A single count supports this clone. The chain has TRBV9 and TRBJ1-3, with 11 bases lining up with TRBD1. The CDR3 spans 18 residues. Germline assignment: CDR1 SGDLS and CDR2 YYNGEE. V trimming: 1 base; J trimming: 0 bases; junction bases outside the gene matches: 6. The CDR3 loop reads CASSVRKDRGPSGNTIYF. The DNA of the CDR3 is TGTGCCAGCAGCGTAAGAAAGGACAGGGGGCCCTCTGGAAACACCATATATTTT.

The chain joins TRBV3-1 (or the pseudogene TRBV3-2) to TRBJ2-1; 9 nucleotides agree with TRBD2. Trimming removed 4 bases from V and 10 bases from J; junction bases left unmatched: 11. The CDR3 has 15 residues. In germline, CDR1 is LGHDT, CDR2 YNNKEL (reference sequence). The CDR3 sequence: CASSPTKRGAREQFF. For the CDR3, the DNA is TGTGCCAGCAGCCCGACTAAGCGGGGGGCTCGGGAGCAGTTCTTC.

The V call is TRBV6-4, the J call TRBJ2-1; 10 bases fit TRBD1. This CDR3 has 15 amino acids. V was pared by 6 bases and J by 6 bases, with 8 bases of the junction left unmatched. Germline V gene data show CDR1 as MRHNA and CDR2 as SNTAGT. CDR3 region: CASSRGTGEFNEQFF. Written as DNA, the CDR3 is TGTGCCAGCAGCCGCGGGACAGGGGAGTTCAATGAGCAGTTCTTC.

The V and J genes are TRBV7-8 and TRBJ2-3; D may be TRBD2 (6 bases). Looked up from germline, CDR1 is SGHVS and CDR2 is FQNEAQ. The CDR3 has 15 residues. V was cut by 5 bases and J by 4 bases, with 16 bases left in between. CDR3 nucleotide sequence: TGTGCCAGCAGCCTACGGGAGCGGCGCGCAGATACGCAGTATTTT. Protein: CASSLRERRADTQYF. Full variable domain (rest looked up from reference TRBV7-8 and TRBJ2-3): GAGVSQSPRYKVAKRGQDVALRCDPISGHVSLFWYQQALGQGPEFLTYFQNEAQLDKSGLPSDRFFAERPEGSVSTLKIQRTQQEDSAVYLCASSLRERRADTQYFGPGTRLTVL.

The V and J genes are TRBV18 and TRBJ1-4; weak D call: TRBD1 (5 bases). The CDR3 totals 15 residues. CDR1 is KGHSH, CDR2 LQKENI, per germline. V lost 4 bases to trimming and J lost 0 bases, with 9 bases between them. The CDR3 loop reads CASSLGQATNEKLFF. The CDR3 nucleotides read TGTGCCAGCTCACTAGGACAAGCAACTAATGAAAAACTGTTTTTT.

V is TRBV7-9 and J is TRBJ2-1; 11 bases map to TRBD1. The CDR3 consists of 14 residues. V was clipped by 5 bases and J by 6 bases; unmatched bases: 3. Germline loops: CDR1 SEHNR, CDR2 FQNEAQ (reference sequence). The chain's CDR3 is CASSHGQGANEQFF. DNA for the CDR3: TGTGCCAGCAGCCACGGACAGGGGGCCAATGAGCAGTTCTTC. Full variable domain (remainder filled in from reference TRBV7-9 and TRBJ2-1): DTGVSQNPRHKITKRGQNVTFRCDPISEHNRLYWYRQTLGQGPEFLTYFQNEAQLEKSRLLSDRFSAERPKGSFSTLEIQRTEQGDSAMYLCASSHGQGANEQFFGPGTRLTVL.

On this clone itself: Additional DNA sequences in this sample encode the identical CDR3. The chain carries TRBV6-2 or TRBV6-3 and TRBJ1-5; D perhaps matches TRBD1 (5 bases). Germline V CDR1 and CDR2: MNHEY, SVGEGT. The V gene lost 5 bases and the J gene lost 1 base, with 6 bases spanning the gap. The CDR3 length is 13 residues. CDR3 loop: CASSRQSNQPQHF. CDR3 DNA: TGTGCCAGCAGTCGACAGAGCAATCAGCCCCAGCATTTT.

This clone was seen more than once but under ten times. This chain joins TRBV18 and TRBJ2-2; 9 bases line up with TRBD1. CDR3 length: 17 amino acids. Germline lookup yields CDR1 KGHSH and CDR2 LQKENI. With 1 base clipped from V and 8 bases from J, the junction kept 11 bases outside the gene matches. This CDR3 is CASSPRPGQGTPGELFF. DNA for the CDR3: TGTGCCAGCTCACCACGTCCGGGACAGGGAACCCCTGGGGAGCTGTTTTTT.

The chain carries TRBV10-3 and TRBJ1-6; tentatively, D is TRBD1 (6 bases). From germline, CDR1 is ENHRY and CDR2 SYGVKD. The CDR3 is 15 residues long. The germline V and J ends were trimmed by 6 bases and 7 bases, with 16 bases remaining between them. CDR3 bases: TGTGCCATCAGCTTGACAGGCGCCGAGAATTCACCCCTCCACTTT. This sequence encodes CAISLTGAENSPLHF.

V gene TRBV12-5 combines with J gene TRBJ2-2; tentative D call: TRBD1 (6 bases). The CDR3 covers 19 residues. The V end lost 4 bases, the J end lost 2 bases, and 23 bases lay between the germline ends. Germline CDR1 and CDR2: LGHNT and FRNRAP. CDR3 amino acids: CASGSLQRTGTTNTGELFF. In DNA form, the CDR3 reads TGTGCTAGTGGTTCGCTCCAACGGACTGGGACAACTAACACCGGGGAGCTGTTTTTT.

V is TRBV30 and J is TRBJ2-2; TRBD1 is a possible D gene (6 bases). The CDR3 is 15 amino acids. CDR1 and CDR2 (germline): GTSNPN, SVGIG (reference sequence). V gave up 3 bases and J gave up 1 base, with 12 bases separating them. The CDR3 loop reads CAWSLGTRNTGELFF. Written as DNA, the CDR3 is TGTGCCTGGAGCCTCGGGACAAGGAACACCGGGGAGCTGTTTTTT.

This chain uses TRBV3-1 (or the pseudogene TRBV3-2) with TRBJ1-2; D not certain. The V end was cut by 0 bases, the J end by 9 bases, with 17 bases between. The germline V gene has CDR1 LGHDT and CDR2 YNNKEL (reference sequence). The CDR3 has 15 amino acids. CDR3 residues: CASSQDGRQRLSYTF. CDR3 coding DNA: TGTGCCAGCAGCCAAGATGGGAGGCAGCGACTGAGCTACACCTTC.

This clone was seen more than once but under ten times. The gene calls are TRBV18 and TRBJ2-1, with 8 bases matching TRBD1. Germline trimming cut 6 bases from V and 8 bases from J; bases unmatched to any gene: 12. Germline V gene sequence: CDR1 KGHSH, CDR2 LQKENI. This CDR3 spans 15 amino acids. CDR3 DNA: TGTGCCAGCTCGCCGATACCGGACAGGGTCCATGAGCAGTTCTTC. It yields the protein CASSPIPDRVHEQFF. The variable domain in full, completed from reference TRBV18 and TRBJ2-1, reads NAGVMQNPRHLVRRRGQEARLRCSPMKGHSHVYWYRQLPEEGLKFMVYLQKENIIDESGMPKERFSAEFPKEGPSILRIQQVVRGDSAAYFCASSPIPDRVHEQFFGPGTRLTVL.

The chain links TRBV11-3 to TRBJ1-1; D may be TRBD1 (6 bases). The germline CDR1 and CDR2 sequences are SGHNT and YENEEA. The CDR3 extends over 17 amino acids. The V gene lost 0 bases and the J gene lost 0 bases, with 14 bases spanning the gap. The CDR3, as DNA: TGTGCCAGCAGCTTAGATCTGGGGGCCACCATGAACACTGAAGCTTTCTTT. Translating it yields CASSLDLGATMNTEAFF.

This chain connects TRBV25-1 to TRBJ2-1; TRBD1 might be the D (6 bases). The CDR3 consists of 16 residues. The V end was cut by 6 bases, the J end by 4 bases, with 19 bases between. The germline gives CDR1 MGHDK, CDR2 SYGVNS. The CDR3 DNA is TGTGCCAGCAGCCCCATGAGTGGGGACAATTACAATGAGCAGTTCTTC. It translates to CASSPMSGDNYNEQFF.